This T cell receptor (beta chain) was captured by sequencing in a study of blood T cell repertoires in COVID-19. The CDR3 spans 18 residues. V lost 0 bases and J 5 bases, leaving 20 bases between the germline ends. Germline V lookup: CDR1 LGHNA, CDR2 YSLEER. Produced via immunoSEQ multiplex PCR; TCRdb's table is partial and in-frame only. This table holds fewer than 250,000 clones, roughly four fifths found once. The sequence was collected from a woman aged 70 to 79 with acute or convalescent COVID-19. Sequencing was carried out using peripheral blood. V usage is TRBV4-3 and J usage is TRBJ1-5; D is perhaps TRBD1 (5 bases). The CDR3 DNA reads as TGCGCCAGCAGCCAAGATTCAGGGTCTGCTTTAGGGGATCAGCCCCAGCATTTT. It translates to CASSQDSGSALGDQPQHF.